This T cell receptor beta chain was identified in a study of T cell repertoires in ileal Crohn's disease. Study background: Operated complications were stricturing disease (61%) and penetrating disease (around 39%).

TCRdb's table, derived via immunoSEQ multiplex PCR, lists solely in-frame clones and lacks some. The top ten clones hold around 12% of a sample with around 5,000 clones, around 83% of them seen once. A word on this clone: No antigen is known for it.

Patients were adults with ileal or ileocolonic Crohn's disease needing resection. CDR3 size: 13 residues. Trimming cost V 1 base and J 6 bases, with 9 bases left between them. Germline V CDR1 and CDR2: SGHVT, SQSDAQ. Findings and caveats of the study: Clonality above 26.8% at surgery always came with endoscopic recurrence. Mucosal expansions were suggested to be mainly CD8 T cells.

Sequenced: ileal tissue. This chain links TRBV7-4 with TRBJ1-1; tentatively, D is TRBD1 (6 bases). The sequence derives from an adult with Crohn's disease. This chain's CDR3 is CASSLVGAPEAFF. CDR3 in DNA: TGTGCCAGCAGCTTAGTGGGGGCGCCTGAAGCTTTCTTT.